The 7 T cell receptor beta chains presented below share a single source sample, sequenced in a study of blood T cell repertoires in COVID-19. Sequencing was performed with immunoSEQ multiplex PCR; in TCRdb, only in-frame clones are kept and a portion is missing. The sample has around 270,000 clones, 86% seen once. The material sequenced was peripheral blood. These receptors all come from a man aged 30 to 45 with active or convalescent COVID-19.

The CDR3 protein is CASIATAGSRAFF. The DNA for the CDR3 is TGTGCCAGCATTGCGACGGCGGGTAGTCGGGCTTTCTTT. This chain uses TRBV3-1 (or the pseudogene TRBV3-2) with TRBJ1-1; D unresolved. Germline lookup yields CDR1 LGHDT and CDR2 YNNKEL (reference sequence). V was trimmed by 7 bases and J by 11 bases, leaving 20 bases between them. This CDR3 spans 13 amino acids.

The V call is TRBV15, the J call TRBJ2-2, with TRBD1 as a possible D gene (5 bases). The CDR3 has 16 amino acids. Germline V gene lookup returns CDR1 LNHNV and CDR2 YYDKDF (reference sequence). V shed 0 bases and J shed 1 base, with 9 bases lying between them. The CDR3: CATSREGDRNTGELFF. CDR3 bases: TGTGCCACCAGCAGAGAAGGCGACAGGAACACCGGGGAGCTGTTTTTT. The complete variable domain, with remaining parts taken from reference TRBV15 and TRBJ2-2, reads DAMVIQNPRYQVTQFGKPVTLSCSQTLNHNVMYWYQQKSSQAPKLLFHYYDKDFNNEADTPDNFQSRRPNTSFCFLDIRSPGLGDTAMYLCATSREGDRNTGELFFGEGSRLTVL.

The V call is TRBV10-1, the J call TRBJ2-5; maybe TRBD2 (6 bases). This CDR3 comprises 16 residues. V lost 11 bases and J lost 5, with 27 bases in between. From germline, CDR1 is WNHNN and CDR2 SYGVQD (reference sequence). CDR3 nucleotide sequence: TGCGCCCCTCACCTTCGGGGGAAGGGATGTACGGAGACCCAGTACTTC. It translates to CAPHLRGKGCTETQYF.

The CDR3 DNA is TGTGCCAGCAGTCCAAGCAGACAGGGCGCAACTAATGAAAAACTGTTTTTT. It translates to CASSPSRQGATNEKLFF. The chain recombines TRBV28 with TRBJ1-4; 7 bases align to TRBD1. CDR1 is MDHEN and CDR2 is SYDVKM in the germline V gene. The CDR3 is 17 amino acids. V lost 5 bases to trimming and J lost 0 bases; unmatched junction nucleotides: 9.

This clone was detected a few times. The chain employs TRBV5-8 and TRBJ2-7, with D tentatively TRBD1 (6 bases). The CDR3 totals 12 residues. The germline V and J ends were trimmed by 4 bases and 6 bases, with 11 bases remaining between them. CDR1 is SGHTS and CDR2 is YDEGEE in the germline V gene. CDR3 sequence: CASSGIRGEQYF. The CDR3 nucleotides are TGTGCCAGCAGCGGGATCAGGGGCGAGCAGTACTTC.

The V call is TRBV7-2, the J call TRBJ2-7; 8 bases align to TRBD1. The germline gives CDR1 SGHTA, CDR2 FQGNSA. Losses at the gene ends were 2 bases for V and 6 bases for J; bases not matched to a gene: 6. This CDR3 spans 14 amino acids. DNA for the CDR3: TGTGCCAGCAGCTTAAACAGGGGGAGAGGCGAGCAGTACTTC. It codes for CASSLNRGRGEQYF.

This chain connects TRBV5-1 to TRBJ1-3, with D uncertain. This CDR3 contains 14 residues. V gave up 7 bases and J gave up 3 bases, with 14 bases separating them. Per germline, CDR1 SGHRS and CDR2 YFSETQ. As DNA, the CDR3 is TGCGCCAGCCGAGCTGTCAGCGATGGAAACACCATATATTTT. Protein product: CASRAVSDGNTIYF.